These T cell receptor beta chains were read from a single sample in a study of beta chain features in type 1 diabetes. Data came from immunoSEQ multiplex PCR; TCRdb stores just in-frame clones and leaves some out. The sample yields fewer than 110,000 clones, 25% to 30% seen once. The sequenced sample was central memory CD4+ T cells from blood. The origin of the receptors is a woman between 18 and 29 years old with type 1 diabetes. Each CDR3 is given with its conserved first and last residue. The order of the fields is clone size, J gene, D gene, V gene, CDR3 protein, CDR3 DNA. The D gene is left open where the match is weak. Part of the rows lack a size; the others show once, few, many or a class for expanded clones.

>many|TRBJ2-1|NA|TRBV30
CAWSPRDRINEQFF
TGTGCCTGGAGTCCCAGGGATCGGATCAATGAGCAGTTCTTC
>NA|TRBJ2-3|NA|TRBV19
CASSTTGMVTDTQYF
TGTGCCAGTAGTACCACAGGGATGGTAACAGATACGCAGTATTTT
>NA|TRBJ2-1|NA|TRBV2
CASPRGRDNNEQFF
TGTGCCAGCCCTCGAGGTAGGGACAACAATGAGCAGTTCTTC
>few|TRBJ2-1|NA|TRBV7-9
CASSFPDPGEFF
TGTGCCAGCAGCTTCCCCGACCCCGGGGAGTTCTTC
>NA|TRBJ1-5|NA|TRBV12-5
CASGLEPGLLGQPQHF
TGTGCTAGTGGTTTGGAGCCGGGACTCCTCGGGCAGCCCCAGCATTTT
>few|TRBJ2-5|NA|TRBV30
CAWTGVETQYF
TGTGCCTGGACAGGGGTGGAGACCCAGTACTTC
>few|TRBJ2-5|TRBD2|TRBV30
CAWSVVSGRAAETQYF
TGTGCCTGGAGTGTAGTTTCCGGGAGGGCCGCGGAGACCCAGTACTTC
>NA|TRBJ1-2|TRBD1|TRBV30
CACQGQGRGGYTF
TGTGCCTGCCAGGGACAGGGCAGGGGCGGCTACACCTTC
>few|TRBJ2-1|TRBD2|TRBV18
CASSPVRASGANEQFF
TGTGCCAGCTCACCAGTTAGAGCTAGCGGAGCTAATGAGCAGTTCTTC
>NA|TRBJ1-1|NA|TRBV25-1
CASSEGGAPLNTEAFF
TGTGCCAGCAGTGAAGGGGGGGCGCCTCTGAACACTGAAGCTTTCTTT
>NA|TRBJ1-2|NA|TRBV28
CASYWGGLSSNYGYTF
TGTGCCAGCTACTGGGGGGGGCTCTCCTCTAACTATGGCTACACCTTC
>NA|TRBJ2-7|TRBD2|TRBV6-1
CASSEGPGGTRSYEQYF
TGTGCCAGCAGTGAAGGGCCGGGAGGCACACGTTCCTACGAGCAGTACTTC
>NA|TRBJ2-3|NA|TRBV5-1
CASSLVQGRTDTQYF
TGCGCCAGCAGCTTGGTGCAGGGTCGCACAGATACGCAGTATTTT
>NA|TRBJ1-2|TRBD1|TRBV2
CASRGQGNYGYTF
TGTGCCAGCAGGGGACAGGGTAACTATGGCTACACCTTC
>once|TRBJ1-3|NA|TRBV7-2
CASSRGGVVSGNTIYF
TGTGCCAGCAGCCGAGGGGGGGTCGTCTCTGGAAACACCATATATTTT
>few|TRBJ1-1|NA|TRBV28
CASSLNAGMTTEAFF
TGTGCCAGCAGTTTAAACGCAGGGATGACCACTGAAGCTTTCTTT
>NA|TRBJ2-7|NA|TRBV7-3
CASSSTSYEQYF
TGTGCCAGCAGCTCGACTAGCTACGAGCAGTACTTC
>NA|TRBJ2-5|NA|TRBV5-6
CASSNNRVQETQYF
TGTGCCAGCAGCAATAACAGGGTCCAAGAGACCCAGTACTTC
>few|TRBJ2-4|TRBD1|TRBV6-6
CASSSLAGTGKNIQYF
TGTGCCAGCAGTTCCCTAGCAGGGACAGGGAAAAACATTCAGTACTTC
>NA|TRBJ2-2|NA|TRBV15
CATSRAGAGELFF
TGTGCCACCAGCAGAGCAGGGGCCGGGGAGCTGTTTTTT
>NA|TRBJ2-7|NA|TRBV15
CATSRDRATLYF
TGTGCCACCAGCAGAGATCGAGCGACTCTCTACTTC
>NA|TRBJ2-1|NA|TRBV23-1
CASSQLAGVLSSYNEQFF
TGCGCCAGCAGTCAATTGGCAGGGGTACTAAGCTCCTACAATGAGCAGTTCTTC
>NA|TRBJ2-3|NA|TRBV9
CASARGTSSTDTQYF
TGTGCCAGCGCACGGGGAACTTCTAGCACAGATACGCAGTATTTT
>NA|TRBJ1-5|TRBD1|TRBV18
CASSPGQEGGRRHF
TGTGCCAGCTCACCGGGACAGGAGGGGGGTAGGAGGCATTTT
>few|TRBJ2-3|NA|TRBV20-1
CSAGPGTQQYF
TGCAGTGCCGGACCCGGGACTCAGCAGTATTTT
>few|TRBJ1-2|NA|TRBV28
CASSFRSQYGYTF
TGTGCCAGCAGTTTCCGCTCACAATATGGCTACACCTTC
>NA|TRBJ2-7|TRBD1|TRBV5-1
CASSFRQGRDEQYF
TGCGCCAGCAGCTTCAGACAGGGGCGTGACGAGCAGTACTTC
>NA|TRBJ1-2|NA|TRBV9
CASREGGSF
TGTGCCAGCAGAGAGGGAGGAAGCTTC
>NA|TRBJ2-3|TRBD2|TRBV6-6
CASSYREANTDTQYF
TGTGCCAGCAGTTACCGGGAGGCGAACACAGATACGCAGTATTTT
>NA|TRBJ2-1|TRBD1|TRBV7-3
CASSLRDRGDEQFF
TGTGCCAGCAGCTTACGGGACAGGGGGGATGAGCAGTTCTTC
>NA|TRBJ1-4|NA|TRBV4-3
CASSHQTDDNEKLFF
TGCGCCAGCAGCCACCAGACAGACGACAATGAAAAACTGTTTTTT
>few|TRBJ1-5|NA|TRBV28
CASRRRDQPQHF
TGTGCCAGCAGACGACGGGATCAGCCCCAGCATTTT
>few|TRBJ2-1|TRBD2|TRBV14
CASSRILAGGQNNEQFF
TGTGCCAGCAGCCGCATACTAGCGGGAGGGCAGAACAATGAGCAGTTCTTC
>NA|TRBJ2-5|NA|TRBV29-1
CSVAGETQYF
TGCAGCGTTGCCGGGGAGACCCAGTACTTC
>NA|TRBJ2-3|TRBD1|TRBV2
CASSSPGQEGSTQYF
TGTGCCAGCAGTTCGCCGGGACAGGAGGGTTCGACGCAGTATTTT
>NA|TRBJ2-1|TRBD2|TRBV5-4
CASSLSSGSHNEQFF
TGTGCCAGCAGCTTGTCTAGCGGGAGCCACAATGAGCAGTTCTTC
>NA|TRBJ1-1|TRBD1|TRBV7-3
CASSLLGQGVNTEAFF
TGTGCCAGCAGCTTGCTGGGACAGGGGGTGAACACTGAAGCTTTCTTT
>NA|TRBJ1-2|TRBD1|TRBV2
CASSERGDRVGYTF
TGTGCCAGCAGTGAAAGGGGGGACAGGGTTGGCTACACCTTC
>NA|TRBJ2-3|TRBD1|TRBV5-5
CASSSSYRGSTDTQYF
TGTGCCAGCAGCTCTTCGTACAGGGGAAGCACAGATACGCAGTATTTT
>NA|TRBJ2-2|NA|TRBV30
CAWTLNTGELFF
TGTGCCTGGACCCTGAACACCGGGGAGCTGTTTTTT
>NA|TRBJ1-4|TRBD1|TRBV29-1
CSVDTGGATNEKLFF
TGCAGCGTTGACACAGGGGGTGCAACTAATGAAAAACTGTTTTTT
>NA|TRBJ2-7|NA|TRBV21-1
CASSASASDRGRYEQYF
TGTGCCAGCAGCGCGAGTGCCTCGGACAGGGGGCGATACGAGCAGTACTTC